These 7 T cell receptor beta chains were sequenced from one sample in a study of blood T cell repertoires in COVID-19. The method was immunoSEQ multiplex PCR; TCRdb's version includes in-frame clones alone and lacks a portion of them. The sample holds around 28,000 clones, approximately 83% seen once. Sequenced: peripheral blood. Every receptor here comes from a woman older than 75 with COVID-19, enrolled during active disease.

V is TRBV2 and J is TRBJ1-4, with 7 nucleotides matching TRBD1. The junction had 8 bases not matched to a gene; V was cut back by 7 bases and J by 6 bases. The CDR3 is 14 residues long. The germline CDR1 and CDR2 sequences are SNHLY and FYNNEI. The CDR3 DNA reads TGTGCCAGCATTAATGACAGGGCTTATGAAAAACTGTTTTTT. It codes for CASINDRAYEKLFF.

V and J are TRBV4-2 and TRBJ1-6; no clear D. CDR1 and CDR2 from the germline V gene are LGHNA and YNFKEQ. V lost 1 base and J 5 bases, leaving 15 bases between the germline ends. CDR3 length: 17 amino acids. The CDR3 reads CASSQGAKGSNNSPLHF. The CDR3 DNA reads TGTGCCAGCAGCCAAGGAGCTAAAGGGAGCAATAATTCACCCCTCCACTTT.

In DNA form, the CDR3 reads TGTGCCAGCAGCTCCTACAGGGGGACGAACACTGAAGCTTTCTTT. This sequence encodes CASSSYRGTNTEAFF. The gene calls are TRBV7-9 and TRBJ1-1, with 8 bases that match TRBD1. Germline CDR1 SEHNR, CDR2 FQNEAQ (reference sequence). Trimming at V came to 4 bases and at J to 1 base, leaving 5 bases not matched to a gene. CDR3 length: 15 residues. Combining the CDR3 with reference TRBV7-9 and TRBJ1-1 gives the whole variable domain DTGVSQNPRHKITKRGQNVTFRCDPISEHNRLYWYRQTLGQGPEFLTYFQNEAQLEKSRLLSDRFSAERPKGSFSTLEIQRTEQGDSAMYLCASSSYRGTNTEAFFGQGTRLTVV.

This clone was recorded only once. V usage is TRBV29-1 and J usage is TRBJ2-3; tentative D call: TRBD2 (5 bases). The germline V and J ends were trimmed by 1 base and 5 bases, with 10 bases remaining between them. Germline V gene lookup returns CDR1 SQVTM and CDR2 ANQGSEA. This CDR3 comprises 13 residues. CDR3 loop: CSVEGTGRDTQYF. The CDR3 DNA follows: TGCAGCGTTGAAGGGACTGGGAGAGATACGCAGTATTTT.

The rearrangement uses TRBV3-1 (or the pseudogene TRBV3-2) and TRBJ1-1; TRBD1 is a possible D gene (5 bases). The CDR3 has 15 residues. In germline, CDR1 is LGHDT, CDR2 YNNKEL (reference sequence). The V gene lost 6 bases and the J gene lost 0 bases, with 14 bases spanning the gap. The CDR3 DNA is TGTGCCAGCAGTCCCTCGGGCAGGGTGAACACTGAAGCTTTCTTT. It specifies CASSPSGRVNTEAFF.

The V call is TRBV6-5, the J call TRBJ1-1; 7 positions agree with TRBD1. Germline-derived CDR1 and CDR2 are MNHEY and SVGAGI. This CDR3 has 14 residues. V trimming: 5 bases; J trimming: 2 bases; junction bases outside the gene matches: 5. CDR3 region: CASSHGTANTEAFF. The CDR3 DNA sequence: TGTGCCAGCAGTCACGGGACAGCTAACACTGAAGCTTTCTTT.

The V call is TRBV11-3, the J call TRBJ2-7; D perhaps matches TRBD1 (5 bases). Per germline, CDR1 SGHNT and CDR2 YENEEA. V shed 3 bases and J shed 1 base, with 19 bases lying between them. The CDR3 is 17 amino acids. Written as DNA, the CDR3 is TGTGCCAGCAGCTTGAGGCAGGACAAGTGGGGATCCTACGAGCAGTACTTC. It encodes CASSLRQDKWGSYEQYF.